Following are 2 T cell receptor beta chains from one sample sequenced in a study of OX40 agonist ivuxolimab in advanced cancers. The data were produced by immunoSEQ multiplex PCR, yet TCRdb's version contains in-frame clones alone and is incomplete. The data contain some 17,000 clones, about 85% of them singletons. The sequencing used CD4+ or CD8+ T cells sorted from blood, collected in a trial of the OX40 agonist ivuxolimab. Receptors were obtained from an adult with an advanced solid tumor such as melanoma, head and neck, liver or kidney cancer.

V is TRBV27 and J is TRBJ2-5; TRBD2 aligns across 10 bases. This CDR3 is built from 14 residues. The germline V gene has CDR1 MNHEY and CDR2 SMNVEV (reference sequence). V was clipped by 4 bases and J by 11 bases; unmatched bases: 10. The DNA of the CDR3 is TGTGCCAGCAGTTCCCTAGCGGGAGTGGGTGAGCAGTACTTC. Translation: CASSSLAGVGEQYF.

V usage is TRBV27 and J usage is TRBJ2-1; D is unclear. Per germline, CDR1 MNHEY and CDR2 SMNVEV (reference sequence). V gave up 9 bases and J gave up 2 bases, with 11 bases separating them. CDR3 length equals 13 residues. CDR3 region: CASCKIPYNEQFF. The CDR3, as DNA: TGTGCCAGTTGTAAGATCCCCTACAATGAGCAGTTCTTC.